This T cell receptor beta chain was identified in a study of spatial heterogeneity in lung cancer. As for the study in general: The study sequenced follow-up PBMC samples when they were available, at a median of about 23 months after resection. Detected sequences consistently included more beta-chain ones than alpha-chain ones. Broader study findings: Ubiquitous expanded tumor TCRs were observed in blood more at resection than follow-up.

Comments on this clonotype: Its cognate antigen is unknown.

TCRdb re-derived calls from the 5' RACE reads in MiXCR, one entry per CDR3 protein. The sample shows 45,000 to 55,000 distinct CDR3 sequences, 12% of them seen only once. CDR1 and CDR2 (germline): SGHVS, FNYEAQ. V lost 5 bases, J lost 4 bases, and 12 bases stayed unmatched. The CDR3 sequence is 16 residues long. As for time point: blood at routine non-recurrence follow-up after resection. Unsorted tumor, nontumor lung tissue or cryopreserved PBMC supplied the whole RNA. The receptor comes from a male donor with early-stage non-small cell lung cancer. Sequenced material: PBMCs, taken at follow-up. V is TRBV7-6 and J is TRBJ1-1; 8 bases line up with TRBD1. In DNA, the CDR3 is TGTGCCAGCAGCCGTAACCCACAGGGGGTGAGCACTGAAGCTTTCTTT. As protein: CASSRNPQGVSTEAFF.